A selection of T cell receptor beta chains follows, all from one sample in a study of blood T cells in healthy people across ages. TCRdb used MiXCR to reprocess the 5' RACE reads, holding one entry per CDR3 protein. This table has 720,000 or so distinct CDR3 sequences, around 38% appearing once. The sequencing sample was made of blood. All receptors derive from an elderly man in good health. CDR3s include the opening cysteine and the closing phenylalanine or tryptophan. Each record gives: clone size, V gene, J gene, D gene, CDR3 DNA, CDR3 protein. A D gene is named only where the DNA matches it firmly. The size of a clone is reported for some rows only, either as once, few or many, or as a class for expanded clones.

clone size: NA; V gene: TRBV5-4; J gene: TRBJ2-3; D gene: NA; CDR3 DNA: TGTGCCAGCAGCCCCACGGGGGTTCCTCCTAGCACAGATACGCAGTATTTT; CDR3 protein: CASSPTGVPPSTDTQYF
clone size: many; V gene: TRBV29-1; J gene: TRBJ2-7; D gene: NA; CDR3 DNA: TGCAGCGTTCGCAGGGATGAAGGATCCTACGAGCAGTACTTC; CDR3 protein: CSVRRDEGSYEQYF
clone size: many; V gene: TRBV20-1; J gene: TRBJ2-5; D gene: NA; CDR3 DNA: TGCAGTGCTAGAGGGGGGAATGAGCAGTACTTC; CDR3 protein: CSARGGNEQYF
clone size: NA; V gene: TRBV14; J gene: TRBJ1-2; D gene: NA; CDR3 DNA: TGTGCCAGCAGCCAAGATTGGTCCTCTAACTATGGCTACACCTTC; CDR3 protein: CASSQDWSSNYGYTF
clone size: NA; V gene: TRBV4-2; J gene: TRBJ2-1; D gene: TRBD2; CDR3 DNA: TGTGCCAGCAGCCAAGAACTAGCGGGCGGGGCGAATGAGCAGTTCTTC; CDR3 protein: CASSQELAGGANEQFF
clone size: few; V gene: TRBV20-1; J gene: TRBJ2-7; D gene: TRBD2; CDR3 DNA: TGCAGTGCTACCTCTGGGAGCGGGAGCTCTTTGTACGAGCAGTACTTC; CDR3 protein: CSATSGSGSSLYEQYF
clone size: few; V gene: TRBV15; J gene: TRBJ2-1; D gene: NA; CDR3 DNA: TGTGCCACCAGCAGAACGGACATTTTCAATGAGCAGTTCTTC; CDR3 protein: CATSRTDIFNEQFF
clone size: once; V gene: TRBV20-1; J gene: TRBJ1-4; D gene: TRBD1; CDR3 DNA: TGCAGTGTTTCAACAGGGGGCGACGATGAAAAACTGTTTTTT; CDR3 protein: CSVSTGGDDEKLFF
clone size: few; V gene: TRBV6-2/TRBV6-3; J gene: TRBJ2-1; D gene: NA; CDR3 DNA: TGTGCCAGCAGCACCGTCTCCAGGAGTGGTTACAATGAGCAGTTCTTC; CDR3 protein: CASSTVSRSGYNEQFF
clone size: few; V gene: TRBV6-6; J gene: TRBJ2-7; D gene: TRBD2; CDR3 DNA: TGTGCCAGCAGTTACCGGCGAGCGGGGGTCTGGTACGAGCAGTACTTC; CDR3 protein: CASSYRRAGVWYEQYF
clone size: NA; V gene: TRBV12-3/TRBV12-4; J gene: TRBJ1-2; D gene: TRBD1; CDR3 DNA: TGTGCCAGCAGGGTAGGACAGGTGGGGAACTATGGCTACACCTTC; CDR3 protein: CASRVGQVGNYGYTF
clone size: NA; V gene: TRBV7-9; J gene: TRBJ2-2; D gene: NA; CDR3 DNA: TGTGCCAGCAGCTTTGGTAGTGACCTCACCGGGGAGCTGTTTTTT; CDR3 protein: CASSFGSDLTGELFF
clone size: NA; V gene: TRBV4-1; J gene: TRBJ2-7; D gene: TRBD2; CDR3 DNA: TGCGCCAGCAGCCAAACTAGCGGGAGTCTCCACGAGCAGTACTTC; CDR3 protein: CASSQTSGSLHEQYF
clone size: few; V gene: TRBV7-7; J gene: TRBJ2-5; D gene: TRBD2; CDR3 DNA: TGTGCCAGCAGCGTGGGGGTACTAGCGGGGGGGCTCCAAGAGACCCAGTACTTC; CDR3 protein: CASSVGVLAGGLQETQYF
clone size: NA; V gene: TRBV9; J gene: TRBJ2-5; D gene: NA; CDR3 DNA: TGTGCCAGCAGCGTAGTAACGGGAGAATATGAAGATGAGCAGTACTTC; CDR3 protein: CASSVVTGEYEDEQYF
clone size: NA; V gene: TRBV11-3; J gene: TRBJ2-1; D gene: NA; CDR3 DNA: TGTGCCTCAGGGACTCGGCGCAATGAGCAGTTCTTC; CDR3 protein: CASGTRRNEQFF
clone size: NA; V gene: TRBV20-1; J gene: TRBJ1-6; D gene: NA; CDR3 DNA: TGCAGTGAACCGAGGGGGTCCTATAATTCACCCCTCCACTTT; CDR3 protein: CSEPRGSYNSPLHF
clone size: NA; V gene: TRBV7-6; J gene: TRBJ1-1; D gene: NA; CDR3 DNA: TGTGCCAGCAGCGAGGGACAACCGAACACTGAAGCTTTCTTT; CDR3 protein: CASSEGQPNTEAFF
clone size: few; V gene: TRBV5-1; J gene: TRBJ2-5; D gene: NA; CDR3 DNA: TGCGCCAGCAGCTTGACTCTGCAGGCTTCCCAAGAGACCCAGTACTTC; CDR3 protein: CASSLTLQASQETQYF
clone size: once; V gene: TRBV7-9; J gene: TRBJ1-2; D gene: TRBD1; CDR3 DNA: TGTGCCAGCAGCTCGCTTGACAGGGGGCTGAGAGACTATGGCTACACCTTC; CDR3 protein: CASSSLDRGLRDYGYTF
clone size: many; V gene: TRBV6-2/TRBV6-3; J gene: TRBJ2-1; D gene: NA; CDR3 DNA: TGTGCCACATCCAATTACAATGAGCAGTTCTTC; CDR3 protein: CATSNYNEQFF
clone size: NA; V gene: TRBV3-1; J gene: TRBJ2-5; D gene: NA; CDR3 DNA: TGTGCCAGCAGCCCAACCCCATACAATGAGCAGTACTTC; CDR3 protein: CASSPTPYNEQYF
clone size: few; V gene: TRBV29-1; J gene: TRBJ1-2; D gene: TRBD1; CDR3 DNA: TGCAGCGCTTTAGACAGGGGAACAGGCTACACCTTC; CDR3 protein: CSALDRGTGYTF
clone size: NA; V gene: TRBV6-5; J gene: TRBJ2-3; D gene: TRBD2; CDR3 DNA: TGTGCCAGCAGCCTTAGCGGGAGGGACACAGATACGCAGTATTTT; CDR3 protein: CASSLSGRDTDTQYF
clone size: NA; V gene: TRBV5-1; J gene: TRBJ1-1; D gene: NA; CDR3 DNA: TGCGCCAGCAGGGAAATACAGGGCAGGAGGAACACTGAAGCTTTCTTT; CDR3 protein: CASREIQGRRNTEAFF
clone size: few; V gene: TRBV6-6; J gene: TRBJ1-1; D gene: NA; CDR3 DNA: TGTGCCAGCTGGCCGATAACGGGGGTAGGGACTGAAGCTTTCTTT; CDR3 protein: CASWPITGVGTEAFF
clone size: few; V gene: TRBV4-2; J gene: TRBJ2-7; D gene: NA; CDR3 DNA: TGTGCCAGCAGCCAGAGGGGCAGGGAAGGCGAGCAGTACTTC; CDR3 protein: CASSQRGREGEQYF
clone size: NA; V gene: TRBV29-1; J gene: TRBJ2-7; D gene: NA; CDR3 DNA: TGCAGCGTGAACGCCAACAAAGGGGTACGCGAGCAGTACTTC; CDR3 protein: CSVNANKGVREQYF